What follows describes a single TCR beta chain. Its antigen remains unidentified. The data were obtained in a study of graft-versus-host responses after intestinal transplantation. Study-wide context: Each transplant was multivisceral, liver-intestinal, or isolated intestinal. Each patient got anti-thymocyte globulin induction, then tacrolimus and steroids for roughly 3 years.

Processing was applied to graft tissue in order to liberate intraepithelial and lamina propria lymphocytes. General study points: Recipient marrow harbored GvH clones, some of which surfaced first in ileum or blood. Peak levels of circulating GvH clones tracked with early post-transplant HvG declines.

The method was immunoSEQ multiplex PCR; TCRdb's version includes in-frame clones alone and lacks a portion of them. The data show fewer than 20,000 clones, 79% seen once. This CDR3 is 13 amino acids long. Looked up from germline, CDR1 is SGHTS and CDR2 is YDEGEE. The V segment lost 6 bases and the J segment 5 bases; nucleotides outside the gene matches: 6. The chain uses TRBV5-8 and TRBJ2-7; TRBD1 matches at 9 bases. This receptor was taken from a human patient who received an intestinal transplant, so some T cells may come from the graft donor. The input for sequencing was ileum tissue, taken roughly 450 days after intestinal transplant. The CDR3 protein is CASTIQGANEQYF. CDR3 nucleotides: TGTGCCAGCACAATACAGGGGGCCAACGAGCAGTACTTC.